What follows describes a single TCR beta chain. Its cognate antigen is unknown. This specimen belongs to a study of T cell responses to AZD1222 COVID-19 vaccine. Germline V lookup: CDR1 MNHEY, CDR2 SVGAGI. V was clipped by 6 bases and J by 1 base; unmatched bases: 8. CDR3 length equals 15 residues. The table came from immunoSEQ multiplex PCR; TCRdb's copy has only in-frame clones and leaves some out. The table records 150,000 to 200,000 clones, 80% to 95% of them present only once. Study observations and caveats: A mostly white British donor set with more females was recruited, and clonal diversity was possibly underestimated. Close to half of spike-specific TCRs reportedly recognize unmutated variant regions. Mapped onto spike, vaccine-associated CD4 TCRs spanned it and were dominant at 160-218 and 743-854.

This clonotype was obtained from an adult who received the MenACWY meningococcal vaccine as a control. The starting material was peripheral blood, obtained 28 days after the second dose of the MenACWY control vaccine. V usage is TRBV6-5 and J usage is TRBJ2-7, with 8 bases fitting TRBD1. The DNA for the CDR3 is TGTGCCAGCAGGATGGGACAGGAACCGTCCTACGAGCAGTACTTC. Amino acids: CASRMGQEPSYEQYF.